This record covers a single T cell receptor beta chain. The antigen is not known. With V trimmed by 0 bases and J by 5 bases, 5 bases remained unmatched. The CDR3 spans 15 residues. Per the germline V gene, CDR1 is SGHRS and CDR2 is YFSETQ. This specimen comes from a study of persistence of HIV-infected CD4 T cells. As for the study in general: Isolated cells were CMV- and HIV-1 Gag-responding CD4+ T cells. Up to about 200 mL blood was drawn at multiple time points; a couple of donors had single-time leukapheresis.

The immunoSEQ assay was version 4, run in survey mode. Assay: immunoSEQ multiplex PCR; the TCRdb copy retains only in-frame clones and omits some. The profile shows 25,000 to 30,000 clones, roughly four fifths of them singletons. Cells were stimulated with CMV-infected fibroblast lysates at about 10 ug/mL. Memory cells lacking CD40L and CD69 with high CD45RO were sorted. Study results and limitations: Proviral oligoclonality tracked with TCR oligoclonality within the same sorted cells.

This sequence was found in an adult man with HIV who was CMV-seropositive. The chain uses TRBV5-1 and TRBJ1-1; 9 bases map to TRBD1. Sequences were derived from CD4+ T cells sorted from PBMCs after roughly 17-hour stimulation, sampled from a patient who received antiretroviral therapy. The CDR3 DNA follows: TGCGCCAGCAGCTTGGGGGACAGGGAAGTTACTGAAGCTTTCTTT. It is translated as CASSLGDREVTEAFF.